A selection of T cell receptor beta chains follows, all from one sample in a study of blood T cell repertoires in COVID-19. TCRdb's table, derived via immunoSEQ multiplex PCR, lists solely in-frame clones and lacks some. The sample contains tens of thousands of clones, around 86% of which appear only once. The sequenced sample was peripheral blood. The receptors originated from a human donor in a cohort sampled during active COVID-19. Both conserved end residues are part of each CDR3. A D gene is named only where the DNA matches it firmly. Clone size, where shown, is once, few, many, or a class for clones that have expanded.

clone_size: .
j_call: TRBJ2-7
v_call: TRBV19
d_call: TRBD1
cdr3_aa: CASSIERTGSNEQYF
cdr3_nt: TGTGCCAGTAGTATAGAGCGGACAGGGAGCAACGAGCAGTACTTC

clone_size: .
j_call: TRBJ2-5
v_call: TRBV24-1
d_call: TRBD1
cdr3_aa: CATSDSGQGKRETQYF
cdr3_nt: TGTGCCACCAGTGATTCGGGACAGGGAAAAAGGGAGACCCAGTACTTC

clone_size: once
j_call: TRBJ2-1
v_call: TRBV30
d_call: .
cdr3_aa: CASRLNKQGEQFF
cdr3_nt: TGTGCCTCCCGACTCAACAAACAGGGTGAGCAGTTCTTC

clone_size: few
j_call: TRBJ2-7
v_call: TRBV2
d_call: .
cdr3_aa: CASSNKYEQYF
cdr3_nt: TGTGCCAGCAGTAACAAATACGAGCAGTACTTC

clone_size: .
j_call: TRBJ1-5
v_call: TRBV19
d_call: TRBD1
cdr3_aa: CASSIGGQGFQPQHF
cdr3_nt: TGTGCCAGTAGTATTGGAGGACAGGGGTTCCAGCCCCAGCATTTT

clone_size: .
j_call: TRBJ2-1
v_call: TRBV19
d_call: TRBD2
cdr3_aa: CASFNRGGDEQFF
cdr3_nt: TGTGCCAGTTTCAACCGGGGGGGGGATGAGCAGTTCTTC

clone_size: once
j_call: TRBJ1-2
v_call: TRBV14
d_call: TRBD1
cdr3_aa: CASSQDRGLIGYTF
cdr3_nt: TGTGCCAGCAGCCAAGACAGGGGGCTTATTGGCTACACCTTC

clone_size: .
j_call: TRBJ2-7
v_call: TRBV11-2
d_call: .
cdr3_aa: CASSPTSKYEQYF
cdr3_nt: TGTGCCAGCAGCCCGACAAGCAAGTACGAGCAGTACTTC

clone_size: once
j_call: TRBJ2-2
v_call: TRBV18
d_call: TRBD2
cdr3_aa: CASSPRTSGGSWETGELFF
cdr3_nt: TGTGCCAGCTCACCCCGGACTAGCGGGGGATCCTGGGAGACCGGGGAGCTGTTTTTT

clone_size: .
j_call: TRBJ1-6
v_call: TRBV9
d_call: TRBD1
cdr3_aa: CASSVQWDSNSPLHF
cdr3_nt: TGTGCCAGCAGCGTTCAATGGGACAGTAATTCACCCCTCCACTTT

clone_size: .
j_call: TRBJ1-5
v_call: TRBV24-1
d_call: .
cdr3_aa: CATSGSLGNQPQHF
cdr3_nt: TGTGCCACCAGTGGAAGCTTGGGCAATCAGCCCCAGCATTTT

clone_size: few
j_call: TRBJ2-3
v_call: TRBV19
d_call: TRBD2
cdr3_aa: CASSIEGREGDTQYF
cdr3_nt: TGTGCCAGTAGTATAGAGGGCAGGGAGGGAGATACGCAGTATTTT

clone_size: .
j_call: TRBJ2-6
v_call: TRBV30
d_call: .
cdr3_aa: CAWSSTRGGANVLTF
cdr3_nt: TGTGCCTGGAGTTCAACCCGGGGGGGGGCCAACGTCCTGACTTTC

clone_size: .
j_call: TRBJ1-2
v_call: TRBV6-1
d_call: .
cdr3_aa: CASSEVDYGYTF
cdr3_nt: TGTGCCAGCAGTGAGGTAGACTATGGCTACACCTTC

clone_size: .
j_call: TRBJ1-1
v_call: TRBV19
d_call: .
cdr3_aa: CASSIHEGFTEAFF
cdr3_nt: TGTGCCAGTAGTATTCATGAGGGATTCACTGAAGCTTTCTTT

clone_size: .
j_call: TRBJ2-1
v_call: TRBV6-5
d_call: TRBD2
cdr3_aa: CASSATTSVAEQFF
cdr3_nt: TGTGCCAGCAGCGCAACGACTAGCGTAGCTGAGCAGTTCTTC

clone_size: few
j_call: TRBJ1-5
v_call: TRBV6-1
d_call: TRBD1
cdr3_aa: CASSEAPTGGQQPQHF
cdr3_nt: TGTGCCAGCAGTGAAGCGCCGACAGGGGGCCAACAGCCCCAGCATTTT

clone_size: .
j_call: TRBJ2-5
v_call: TRBV30
d_call: .
cdr3_aa: CAWCPSSRETQYF
cdr3_nt: TGTGCCTGGTGTCCTTCATCGAGAGAGACCCAGTACTTC

clone_size: .
j_call: TRBJ2-7
v_call: TRBV4-2
d_call: .
cdr3_aa: CASSQDTGRIEQYF
cdr3_nt: TGTGCCAGCAGCCAAGATACAGGGAGAATCGAGCAGTACTTC

clone_size: .
j_call: TRBJ2-5
v_call: TRBV28
d_call: TRBD1
cdr3_aa: CASSRGDRGETQYF
cdr3_nt: TGTGCCAGCAGTCGGGGAGACAGGGGGGAGACCCAGTACTTC

clone_size: .
j_call: TRBJ1-5
v_call: TRBV28
d_call: .
cdr3_aa: CASSWSGVGNQPQHF
cdr3_nt: TGTGCCAGCAGTTGGTCGGGGGTGGGCAATCAGCCCCAGCATTTT

clone_size: once
j_call: TRBJ1-6
v_call: TRBV6-2/TRBV6-3
d_call: TRBD1
cdr3_aa: CASSDGQVGSPLHF
cdr3_nt: TGTGCCAGCAGTGATGGACAGGTTGGCTCACCCCTCCACTTT

clone_size: .
j_call: TRBJ1-6
v_call: TRBV5-1
d_call: TRBD1
cdr3_aa: CASSPDRDSSYNSPLHF
cdr3_nt: TGCGCCAGCAGTCCCGACAGGGATAGCTCCTATAATTCACCCCTCCACTTT

clone_size: few
j_call: TRBJ1-1
v_call: TRBV10-1
d_call: TRBD1
cdr3_aa: CASSSYRDSNTEAFF
cdr3_nt: TGCGCCAGCAGCTCCTATCGGGACAGTAACACTGAAGCTTTCTTT

clone_size: .
j_call: TRBJ2-7
v_call: TRBV7-2
d_call: .
cdr3_aa: CASSLKHSQVSYEQYF
cdr3_nt: TGTGCCAGCAGCTTAAAGCACTCGCAGGTCTCCTACGAGCAGTACTTC

clone_size: .
j_call: TRBJ2-5
v_call: TRBV7-9
d_call: TRBD1
cdr3_aa: CASRRADRGLRETQYF
cdr3_nt: TGTGCCAGCAGGAGAGCGGACAGGGGTTTACGAGAGACCCAGTACTTC

clone_size: .
j_call: TRBJ1-2
v_call: TRBV19
d_call: .
cdr3_aa: CASTSNYGYTF
cdr3_nt: TGTGCCAGTACTTCTAACTATGGCTACACCTTC

clone_size: .
j_call: TRBJ2-5
v_call: TRBV4-1
d_call: .
cdr3_aa: CASSQGLSTGKETQYF
cdr3_nt: TGCGCCAGCAGCCAAGGTCTTTCGACAGGCAAAGAGACCCAGTACTTC

clone_size: .
j_call: TRBJ2-3
v_call: TRBV7-3
d_call: .
cdr3_aa: CASSLRRGADTQYF
cdr3_nt: TGTGCCAGCAGCTTGCGGAGGGGCGCAGATACGCAGTATTTT

clone_size: .
j_call: TRBJ2-2
v_call: TRBV7-6
d_call: TRBD1
cdr3_aa: CASSSTVKDRINTGELFF
cdr3_nt: TGTGCCAGCAGTTCAACCGTGAAGGACAGGATAAACACCGGGGAGCTGTTTTTT

clone_size: .
j_call: TRBJ2-7
v_call: TRBV5-4
d_call: .
cdr3_aa: CASSFLLAGSTYEQYF
cdr3_nt: TGTGCCAGCAGCTTCTTACTCGCGGGCTCCACCTACGAGCAGTACTTC

clone_size: once
j_call: TRBJ2-7
v_call: TRBV2
d_call: .
cdr3_aa: CASSELAAYEQYF
cdr3_nt: TGTGCCAGCAGTGAATTAGCGGCCTACGAGCAGTACTTC

clone_size: .
j_call: TRBJ2-3
v_call: TRBV5-1
d_call: TRBD1
cdr3_aa: CASNSQGARGTDTQYF
cdr3_nt: TGCGCCAGCAACTCGCAGGGGGCGCGGGGCACAGATACGCAGTATTTT

clone_size: once
j_call: TRBJ2-3
v_call: TRBV7-8
d_call: .
cdr3_aa: CASSPLAPLDTQYF
cdr3_nt: TGTGCCAGCAGCCCCCTGGCTCCTTTGGATACGCAGTATTTT

clone_size: .
j_call: TRBJ1-5
v_call: TRBV6-6
d_call: TRBD1
cdr3_aa: CASSLRTGGNQPQHF
cdr3_nt: TGTGCCAGCAGCCTTCGGACAGGGGGCAATCAGCCCCAGCATTTT

clone_size: .
j_call: TRBJ1-6
v_call: TRBV5-1
d_call: TRBD1
cdr3_aa: CASSLTGGYSSPLHF
cdr3_nt: TGCGCCAGCAGCTTGACAGGGGGCTATAGCTCACCCCTCCACTTT

clone_size: few
j_call: TRBJ1-4
v_call: TRBV9
d_call: .
cdr3_aa: CASSVGGLDSRNEKLFF
cdr3_nt: TGTGCCAGCAGCGTAGGTGGTTTAGACAGTAGGAATGAAAAACTGTTTTTT

clone_size: .
j_call: TRBJ2-3
v_call: TRBV7-2
d_call: .
cdr3_aa: CASSLARGRTDTQYF
cdr3_nt: TGTGCCAGCAGCTTAGCGCGGGGGCGCACAGATACGCAGTATTTT

clone_size: .
j_call: TRBJ2-1
v_call: TRBV6-1
d_call: TRBD1
cdr3_aa: CASSEAGRGLNEQFF
cdr3_nt: TGTGCCAGCAGTGAAGCAGGCAGGGGGCTCAATGAGCAGTTCTTC

clone_size: .
j_call: TRBJ1-6
v_call: TRBV29-1
d_call: .
cdr3_aa: CSVGQEYNSPLHF
cdr3_nt: TGCAGCGTTGGGCAAGAATATAATTCACCCCTCCACTTT

clone_size: .
j_call: TRBJ2-7
v_call: TRBV6-5
d_call: TRBD1
cdr3_aa: CASSYRTGKSYEQYF
cdr3_nt: TGTGCCAGCAGCTACCGGACAGGGAAATCCTACGAGCAGTACTTC

clone_size: once
j_call: TRBJ2-5
v_call: TRBV5-1
d_call: .
cdr3_aa: CASSLGGSGRYETQYF
cdr3_nt: TGCGCCAGCAGCTTGGGTGGTTCAGGGCGGTACGAGACCCAGTACTTC

clone_size: .
j_call: TRBJ1-5
v_call: TRBV30
d_call: TRBD1
cdr3_aa: CAWSTQGEQPQHF
cdr3_nt: TGTGCCTGGAGTACCCAGGGGGAACAGCCCCAGCATTTT

clone_size: once
j_call: TRBJ1-6
v_call: TRBV28
d_call: .
cdr3_aa: CASSSTRRSRGSPLHF
cdr3_nt: TGTGCCAGCAGCTCCACTCGGCGGTCCCGGGGTTCACCCCTCCACTTT

clone_size: .
j_call: TRBJ2-2
v_call: TRBV19
d_call: .
cdr3_aa: CASKRTDTGELFF
cdr3_nt: TGTGCCAGTAAAAGGACAGACACCGGGGAGCTGTTTTTT

clone_size: .
j_call: TRBJ2-5
v_call: TRBV7-3
d_call: .
cdr3_aa: CASSPRGGTQYF
cdr3_nt: TGTGCCAGCAGCCCCAGGGGTGGGACCCAGTACTTC

clone_size: once
j_call: TRBJ2-2
v_call: TRBV4-1
d_call: TRBD2
cdr3_aa: CASSQGPAGVTGELFF
cdr3_nt: TGCGCCAGCAGCCAAGGTCCCGCGGGAGTCACCGGGGAGCTGTTTTTT

clone_size: .
j_call: TRBJ2-1
v_call: TRBV7-2
d_call: TRBD2
cdr3_aa: CASSFSGGAQVEQFF
cdr3_nt: TGTGCCAGCAGCTTTAGCGGGGGGGCCCAGGTTGAGCAGTTCTTC